Following are 9 T cell receptor beta chains from one sample sequenced in a study of shared clonotypes between healthy human individuals. Sequencing was performed with immunoSEQ multiplex PCR; in TCRdb, only in-frame clones are kept and a portion is missing. The sample has some 500,000 clones, about 96% seen once. What was sequenced was naive CD4+ T cells sorted from blood. Indicated subset: CD45RA+ positively selected. The receptor set was obtained from a young woman in good health.

V gene TRBV15 combines with J gene TRBJ1-3, with unresolved D. Trimming took off 0 bases at V and 4 bases at J, with 10 bases between the two ends. The CDR3 sequence is 15 residues long. Germline-derived CDR1 and CDR2 are LNHNV and YYDKDF (reference sequence). CDR3 amino acids: CATSRDAAGGNTIYF. In DNA form, the CDR3 reads TGTGCCACCAGCAGAGATGCGGCAGGAGGAAACACCATATATTTT. The entire variable domain, with the rest obtained from reference TRBV15 and TRBJ1-3, is as follows: DAMVIQNPRYQVTQFGKPVTLSCSQTLNHNVMYWYQQKSSQAPKLLFHYYDKDFNNEADTPDNFQSRRPNTSFCFLDIRSPGLGDTAMYLCATSRDAAGGNTIYFGEGSWLTVV.

The chain is built from TRBV7-9 and TRBJ1-2; D unresolved. Germline loops: CDR1 SEHNR, CDR2 FQNEAQ (reference sequence). This CDR3 has 13 residues. Trimming left V 3 bases short and J 5 bases short, with 10 bases between. CDR3 amino acids: CASSFAEEYGYTF. The CDR3 coding sequence is TGTGCCAGCAGCTTTGCAGAAGAATATGGCTACACCTTC. The full variable domain, with the rest looked up from reference TRBV7-9 and TRBJ1-2, is DTGVSQNPRHKITKRGQNVTFRCDPISEHNRLYWYRQTLGQGPEFLTYFQNEAQLEKSRLLSDRFSAERPKGSFSTLEIQRTEQGDSAMYLCASSFAEEYGYTFGSGTRLTVV.

This clone was observed a single time. The rearrangement links TRBV12-5 to TRBJ2-3; D not resolved. The ends were cut back, 1 base at V and 4 bases at J, with 9 bases in the middle. The CDR3 is made up of 14 amino acids. Germline assignment: CDR1 LGHNT and CDR2 FRNRAP. The CDR3: CASGLGSGPDTQYF. The CDR3 region has the DNA TGTGCTAGTGGTTTGGGGAGTGGCCCAGATACGCAGTATTTT. Based on the CDR3 plus reference TRBV12-5 and TRBJ2-3, the full variable domain is DARVTQTPRHKVTEMGQEVTMRCQPILGHNTVFWYRQTMMQGLELLAYFRNRAPLDDSGMPKDRFSAEMPDATLATLKIQPSEPRDSAVYFCASGLGSGPDTQYFGPGTRLTVL.

V usage is TRBV19 and J usage is TRBJ2-5; no firm D call. The CDR3 has 13 residues. Trimming took off 10 bases at V and 4 bases at J, with 16 bases between the two ends. CDR1 and CDR2 (germline): LNHDA, SQIVND (reference sequence). The CDR3 here is CATGAGVAETQYF. The CDR3, as DNA: TGTGCCACAGGAGCCGGTGTCGCAGAGACCCAGTACTTC.

The chain links TRBV7-8 to TRBJ2-6, with 8 bases that match TRBD1. After removal of 5 bases from V and 3 bases from J, the junction contained 15 bases not matched to a gene. The CDR3 has 19 amino acids. CDR1 and CDR2 (germline): SGHVS, FQNEAQ. CDR3 DNA: TGTGCCAGCAGCCTAAGGGGGACAGGAATTCATGGTGGGGCCAACGTCCTGACTTTC. Translated, it gives CASSLRGTGIHGGANVLTF.

This clone is a singleton in its sample. The chain is built from TRBV6-4 and TRBJ2-1; D remains ambiguous. The CDR3 has 14 residues. Trimming shortened V by 6 bases and J by 5 bases, and 14 bases separated the two germline ends. Germline V CDR1 and CDR2: MRHNA, SNTAGT. The CDR3 nucleotides read TGTGCCAGCAGCCTGGTGGGCCAGGACAATGAGCAGTTCTTC. Protein product: CASSLVGQDNEQFF.

The chain uses TRBV7-2 and TRBJ2-5, with D perhaps assigned TRBD1 or TRBD2 (7 bases each). V was clipped by 5 bases and J by 6 bases, with 19 bases between them. The CDR3 extends over 15 amino acids. Germline V CDR1 and CDR2: SGHTA, FQGNSA. The CDR3 bases are TGTGCCAGCAGCCCGGGGGAGGGGGCTTTGAAGACCCAGTACTTC. Encoded protein: CASSPGEGALKTQYF.

The genes are TRBV27 and TRBJ1-1; D is unclear. Germline V gene lookup returns CDR1 MNHEY and CDR2 SMNVEV (reference sequence). V lost 2 bases and J 1 base, leaving 8 bases between the germline ends. The CDR3 contains 14 residues. Here the CDR3 reads CASSLIHTNTEAFF. The CDR3 region has the DNA TGTGCCAGCAGTTTAATACACACGAACACTGAAGCTTTCTTT.

The J gene is TRBJ1-3, the V gene TRBV6-6; no reliable D call. Germline CDR1 is MNHNY and CDR2 is SVGAGI (reference sequence). The CDR3 extends over 15 amino acids. Trimming cost V 6 bases and J 4 bases, with 16 bases left between them. The CDR3 region is CASSHPGLTGNTIYF. In DNA, the CDR3 is TGTGCCAGCAGCCACCCCGGACTAACGGGAAACACCATATATTTT.